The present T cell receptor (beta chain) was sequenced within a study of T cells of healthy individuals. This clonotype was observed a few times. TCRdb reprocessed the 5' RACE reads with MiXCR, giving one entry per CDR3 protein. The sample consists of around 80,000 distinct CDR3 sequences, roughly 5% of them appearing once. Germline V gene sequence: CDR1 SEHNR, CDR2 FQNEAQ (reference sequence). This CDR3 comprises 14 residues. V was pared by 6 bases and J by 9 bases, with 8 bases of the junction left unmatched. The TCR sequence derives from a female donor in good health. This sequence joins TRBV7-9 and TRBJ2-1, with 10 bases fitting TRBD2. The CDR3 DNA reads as TGTGCCAGCAGTAGAAAAGCGGGAGGGATTGAGCAGTTCTTC. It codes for CASSRKAGGIEQFF.